A selection of T cell receptor beta chains follows, all from one sample in a study of graft-versus-host responses after intestinal transplantation. Antigens for these TCRs are unknown. Sequencing was performed with immunoSEQ multiplex PCR; in TCRdb, only in-frame clones are kept and a portion is missing. The sample lists about 120,000 clones; approximately 90% were seen once. This sample comprised unstimulated CD4+ T cells sorted from spleen or lymph node cells, obtained before intestinal transplant. The origin of the receptors is a human donor who received an intestinal transplant. CDR3s include the opening cysteine and the closing phenylalanine or tryptophan. A D gene is named only where the DNA matches it firmly. Only part of the rows carry a size: once, few, many, or a class if the clone is expanded.

CDR3aa: CASSGRGPVGNTIYF; CDR3nt: TGTGCCAGCAGTGGGAGGGGGCCAGTCGGAAACACCATATATTTT; v_gene: TRBV2; abundance: -; d_gene: TRBD1; j_gene: TRBJ1-3
CDR3aa: CASSPTVVGSPLHF; CDR3nt: TGTGCCAGCAGCCCCACAGTAGTGGGTTCACCCCTCCACTTT; v_gene: TRBV5-4; abundance: -; d_gene: -; j_gene: TRBJ1-6
CDR3aa: CASSLALRSGNTIYF; CDR3nt: TGTGCCAGCAGCTTAGCGCTGCGATCTGGAAACACCATATATTTT; v_gene: TRBV7-8; abundance: -; d_gene: -; j_gene: TRBJ1-3
CDR3aa: CASSPLETGRNTEAFF; CDR3nt: TGTGCCAGCTCCCCCCTAGAGACAGGGAGGAACACTGAAGCTTTCTTT; v_gene: TRBV18; abundance: -; d_gene: TRBD1; j_gene: TRBJ1-1
CDR3aa: CASRAYSNQPQHF; CDR3nt: TGTGCCAGCAGGGCTTATAGCAATCAGCCCCAGCATTTT; v_gene: TRBV2; abundance: -; d_gene: -; j_gene: TRBJ1-5
CDR3aa: CASSLGDRVHEQFF; CDR3nt: TGCGCCAGCAGCTTGGGGGACAGGGTACATGAGCAGTTCTTC; v_gene: TRBV5-1; abundance: -; d_gene: TRBD1; j_gene: TRBJ2-1
CDR3aa: CASSIGTGRIETQYF; CDR3nt: TGTGCCAGCAGCATTGGGACAGGGAGGATCGAGACCCAGTACTTC; v_gene: TRBV9; abundance: -; d_gene: TRBD1; j_gene: TRBJ2-5
CDR3aa: CASSPGGSGGYTF; CDR3nt: TGTGCCAGCAGCCCAGGGGGCTCGGGAGGCTACACCTTC; v_gene: TRBV28; abundance: -; d_gene: TRBD1; j_gene: TRBJ1-2
CDR3aa: CVRSLQGNNYGYTF; CDR3nt: TGTGTCAGAAGCTTACAGGGGAACAACTATGGCTACACCTTC; v_gene: TRBV7-5; abundance: once; d_gene: -; j_gene: TRBJ1-2
CDR3aa: CASGGGAGYLYEQYF; CDR3nt: TGTGCCAGCGGGGGAGGAGCGGGGTACCTCTACGAGCAGTACTTC; v_gene: TRBV28; abundance: -; d_gene: TRBD2; j_gene: TRBJ2-7
CDR3aa: CASSVASSSNTIYF; CDR3nt: TGTGCCAGCAGCGTAGCTTCCTCTTCAAACACCATATATTTT; v_gene: TRBV9; abundance: few; d_gene: -; j_gene: TRBJ1-3
CDR3aa: CASSYSSTGGTDTQYF; CDR3nt: TGTGCCAGCAGTTACTCCTCCACCGGGGGTACAGATACGCAGTATTTT; v_gene: TRBV6-5; abundance: -; d_gene: -; j_gene: TRBJ2-3
CDR3aa: CAWSAGVEGNEQYF; CDR3nt: TGTGCCTGGAGTGCTGGGGTGGAGGGAAACGAGCAGTACTTC; v_gene: TRBV30; abundance: -; d_gene: -; j_gene: TRBJ2-7
CDR3aa: CASSVGRGSRYTF; CDR3nt: TGTGCCAGCAGCGTGGGCAGGGGAAGCCGATACACCTTC; v_gene: TRBV9; abundance: -; d_gene: -; j_gene: TRBJ1-2
CDR3aa: CAWSKEGAGAGDIQYF; CDR3nt: TGTGCCTGGAGTAAGGAGGGAGCGGGGGCAGGAGACATTCAGTACTTC; v_gene: TRBV30; abundance: once; d_gene: TRBD2; j_gene: TRBJ2-4
CDR3aa: CASSPFGALEAGNTIYF; CDR3nt: TGTGCCAGCAGCCCCTTTGGGGCTTTGGAAGCTGGAAACACCATATATTTT; v_gene: TRBV7-8; abundance: -; d_gene: -; j_gene: TRBJ1-3
CDR3aa: CASSLGTVRTEAFF; CDR3nt: TGTGCCAGCAGCTTGGGGACAGTTCGTACTGAAGCTTTCTTT; v_gene: TRBV5-6; abundance: -; d_gene: -; j_gene: TRBJ1-1
CDR3aa: CASTALTVGEVGLFF; CDR3nt: TGTGCCAGTACAGCATTGACCGTGGGTGAGGTAGGGCTGTTTTTT; v_gene: TRBV19; abundance: -; d_gene: -; j_gene: TRBJ2-2
CDR3aa: CASSFDRGNYGYTF; CDR3nt: TGTGCCAGCAGCTTTGACAGGGGGAACTATGGCTACACCTTC; v_gene: TRBV7-2; abundance: -; d_gene: TRBD1; j_gene: TRBJ1-2
CDR3aa: CASSPRGNTQYF; CDR3nt: TGTGCCAGCAGCCCCCGGGGAAATACGCAGTATTTT; v_gene: TRBV7-3; abundance: -; d_gene: -; j_gene: TRBJ2-3
CDR3aa: CASSAYSPGREKLFF; CDR3nt: TGTGCCAGCAGTGCGTACAGTCCGGGGAGGGAAAAACTGTTTTTT; v_gene: TRBV27; abundance: -; d_gene: -; j_gene: TRBJ1-4
CDR3aa: CASSLPGGSTDTQYF; CDR3nt: TGTGCCAGCAGCCTCCCGGGGGGAAGCACAGATACGCAGTATTTT; v_gene: TRBV14; abundance: -; d_gene: TRBD2; j_gene: TRBJ2-3
CDR3aa: CATVEPRGGSYGYTF; CDR3nt: TGTGCCACCGTAGAACCTCGGGGCGGGAGCTATGGCTACACCTTC; v_gene: TRBV28; abundance: -; d_gene: -; j_gene: TRBJ1-2
CDR3aa: CASSFGDIEYEQYF; CDR3nt: TGCGCCAGCAGCTTTGGGGACATCGAATACGAGCAGTACTTC; v_gene: TRBV5-1; abundance: -; d_gene: -; j_gene: TRBJ2-7
CDR3aa: CASSEQFAGNTIYF; CDR3nt: TGTGCCAGCAGTGAACAGTTCGCTGGAAACACCATATATTTT; v_gene: TRBV2; abundance: -; d_gene: -; j_gene: TRBJ1-3
CDR3aa: CAWRLGLHDGELFF; CDR3nt: TGTGCCTGGAGACTGGGACTGCACGACGGGGAGCTGTTTTTT; v_gene: TRBV30; abundance: -; d_gene: -; j_gene: TRBJ2-2
CDR3aa: CASSTRGAEDTQYF; CDR3nt: TGTGCCAGCTCTACGCGGGGGGCCGAAGATACGCAGTATTTT; v_gene: TRBV27; abundance: -; d_gene: TRBD2; j_gene: TRBJ2-3
CDR3aa: CASSQLTGLSGNTIYF; CDR3nt: TGCGCCAGCAGCCAACTCACAGGGCTCTCTGGAAACACCATATATTTT; v_gene: TRBV4-1; abundance: few; d_gene: -; j_gene: TRBJ1-3
CDR3aa: CASKPLGPTDTQYF; CDR3nt: TGTGCCAGCAAGCCGCTAGGCCCCACAGATACGCAGTATTTT; v_gene: TRBV6-5; abundance: -; d_gene: -; j_gene: TRBJ2-3
CDR3aa: CASSPGGTNEKLFF; CDR3nt: TGTGCCAGCTCCCCTGGCGGTACTAATGAAAAACTGTTTTTT; v_gene: TRBV18; abundance: -; d_gene: -; j_gene: TRBJ1-4
CDR3aa: CASTRQEGTEAFF; CDR3nt: TGTGCCAGCACTCGACAGGAAGGCACTGAAGCTTTCTTT; v_gene: TRBV2; abundance: few; d_gene: -; j_gene: TRBJ1-1
CDR3aa: CASSVGLNYNEQFF; CDR3nt: TGTGCCAGCAGCGTGGGACTCAACTACAATGAGCAGTTCTTC; v_gene: TRBV9; abundance: -; d_gene: -; j_gene: TRBJ2-1
CDR3aa: CASSPGTSGSTDTQYF; CDR3nt: TGTGCCAGCTCTCCCGGGACTAGCGGTAGCACAGATACGCAGTATTTT; v_gene: TRBV18; abundance: -; d_gene: TRBD2; j_gene: TRBJ2-3
CDR3aa: CSVEPLQFF; CDR3nt: TGCAGCGTTGAACCCCTACAGTTCTTC; v_gene: TRBV29-1; abundance: -; d_gene: -; j_gene: TRBJ2-1
CDR3aa: CASSARTGLEAFF; CDR3nt: TGTGCCAGCAGCGCCAGGACAGGGCTTGAAGCTTTCTTT; v_gene: TRBV7-6; abundance: -; d_gene: TRBD1; j_gene: TRBJ1-1
CDR3aa: CASSTTGLYGYTF; CDR3nt: TGTGCCAGCAGCACGACAGGCCTCTATGGCTACACCTTC; v_gene: TRBV6-5; abundance: few; d_gene: -; j_gene: TRBJ1-2
CDR3aa: CASSLAGGDEQYF; CDR3nt: TGTGCCAGCAGCTTAGCGGGAGGCGACGAGCAGTACTTC; v_gene: TRBV11-2; abundance: -; d_gene: TRBD2; j_gene: TRBJ2-7
CDR3aa: CASSFGGNEQFF; CDR3nt: TGCGCCAGCAGCTTTGGAGGGAATGAGCAGTTCTTC; v_gene: TRBV5-1; abundance: -; d_gene: -; j_gene: TRBJ2-1
CDR3aa: CASSPLGGGNTEAFF; CDR3nt: TGTGCCAGCAGCCCTTTAGGGGGGGGCAACACTGAAGCTTTCTTT; v_gene: TRBV11-2; abundance: -; d_gene: -; j_gene: TRBJ1-1
CDR3aa: CASRSPGLSYEQYF; CDR3nt: TGTGCCAGCAGGAGCCCGGGACTCAGCTACGAGCAGTACTTC; v_gene: TRBV2; abundance: -; d_gene: -; j_gene: TRBJ2-7
CDR3aa: CASSMPSPGLAGNTGELFF; CDR3nt: TGTGCCAGTAGTATGCCATCACCCGGACTAGCGGGGAACACCGGGGAGCTGTTTTTT; v_gene: TRBV19; abundance: -; d_gene: TRBD2; j_gene: TRBJ2-2